The rows below give T cell receptor beta chains drawn from one sample of a study of blood T cell repertoires in COVID-19. Assay used: immunoSEQ multiplex PCR; TCRdb lists only in-frame clones, some missing. In the table there are around 250,000 clones, 86% of which are singletons. Sequenced sample: peripheral blood. The receptors come from a woman of 80 years or more with COVID-19, enrolled during active disease. Each CDR3 is given with its conserved first and last residue. A D gene is named only where the DNA matches it firmly. Clone size is not always given. Where it is, it says once, few, many or a class for expanded clones.

TRBJ2-3 TRBV7-9 - TRBD1 TGTGCCAGCAGCGCAGGGGGCTCTAGCACAGATACGCAGTATTTT CASSAGGSSTDTQYF
TRBJ1-2 TRBV6-6 - - TGTGCCAGCAGTTACAATGGGGACAACGATGGCTACACCTTC CASSYNGDNDGYTF
TRBJ2-1 TRBV6-5 - TRBD1 TGTGCCAGCGGACCCGGGACAGGTCTCTACAATGAGCAGTTCTTC CASGPGTGLYNEQFF
TRBJ2-1 TRBV5-1 - TRBD2 TGCGCCAGCTCCACTAGCGGGGGTAGACGGAGCAATGAGCAGTTCTTC CASSTSGGRRSNEQFF
TRBJ2-2 TRBV11-2 once TRBD1 TGTGCCAGCAGCTCCAACCCGAGGGACAGGGTTCGCCGGGGAGCTGTTTTT CASSSNPRDRVRRGAVF
TRBJ1-2 TRBV6-5 once TRBD1 TGTGCCACCGGGGACAGGGCCTATGGCTACACCTTC CATGDRAYGYTF
TRBJ2-2 TRBV10-3 - TRBD1 TGTGCCATCAGTGAACAGGGGGACACCGGGGAGCTGTTTTTT CAISEQGDTGELFF
TRBJ1-2 TRBV10-3 - - TGTGCCATCAGTCAGGGGACGGTATATGGCTACACCTTC CAISQGTVYGYTF
TRBJ1-5 TRBV11-2 - - TGTGCCAGCAGCTTAGAAGCAGGGGGCAATCAGCCCCAGCATTTT CASSLEAGGNQPQHF
TRBJ1-2 TRBV2 - - TGTGCCAGCAGAAATCAGCAGGGTGGTGGCTACACCTTC CASRNQQGGGYTF
TRBJ1-5 TRBV30 - - TGTGCCTGGAGTTTAGGGGACAATCAGCCCCAGCATTTT CAWSLGDNQPQHF
TRBJ2-1 TRBV28 - - TGTGCCAGCAGTTTAGACAGTTACAATGAGCAGTTCTTC CASSLDSYNEQFF
TRBJ1-2 TRBV19 - - TGTGCCAGTAGCTCTCAGGGACTCTCCCGAGGCTACACCTTC CASSSQGLSRGYTF
TRBJ2-2 TRBV25-1 - TRBD2 TGTGCCAGCAGTGAATGGATCGGGGGGGCGGTCACCGGGGAGCTGTTTTTT CASSEWIGGAVTGELFF
TRBJ1-3 TRBV7-2 - - TGTGCCAGCAGCCCGGCGACGACGAGAGGGTACACCATATATTTT CASSPATTRGYTIYF
TRBJ2-5 TRBV5-8 - TRBD2 TGTGCCAGCAGTCTACTAGCGGGGGGGCCGGAGACCCAGTACTTC CASSLLAGGPETQYF
TRBJ1-4 TRBV19 few - TGTGCCAGCCAGGGATCAGCTAATGAAAAACTGTTTTTT CASQGSANEKLFF
TRBJ2-3 TRBV21-1 - - TGTGCCAGCAGCAAGGCCACGGGACATCCAGATACGCAGTATTTT CASSKATGHPDTQYF
TRBJ1-2 TRBV7-2 - - TGTGCCAGCAGCTTTATAAACCAAGGAGGGGCCCTGTCCAATGGCTACACCTTC CASSFINQGGALSNGYTF
TRBJ2-7 TRBV19 - TRBD1 TGTGCCAGTCGACCGGGACAGGGGTCCTACGAGCAGTACTTC CASRPGQGSYEQYF
TRBJ2-1 TRBV2 - TRBD2 TGTGCCAGCAGTCGACTAGCGGGGGGGCTTAGTGAGCAGTTCTTC CASSRLAGGLSEQFF
TRBJ1-5 TRBV30 - - TGCGCCTGGAGTCCGGACAGTGTCGGCAATCAGCCCCAGCATTTT CAWSPDSVGNQPQHF
TRBJ1-5 TRBV3-1/TRBV3-2 - - TGTGCCAGCAGAGCGGCAGGCCACAATCAGCCCCAGCATTTT CASRAAGHNQPQHF
TRBJ2-3 TRBV5-1 - - TGCGCCAGCAGCGACGGACAGCCCTTCACAGATACGCAGTATTTT CASSDGQPFTDTQYF
TRBJ1-3 TRBV29-1 - - TGCAGCGTTGAGGCACAGCCTGGAAACACCATATATTTT CSVEAQPGNTIYF
TRBJ1-6 TRBV6-5 - - TGTGCCAGCAGGAGGGACTTCCTCTATAATTCACCCCTCCACTTT CASRRDFLYNSPLHF
TRBJ2-4 TRBV2 few - TGTGCCAGCAGTGCCACAGGAGCTATAGCCAAAAACATTCAGTACTTC CASSATGAIAKNIQYF
TRBJ1-1 TRBV6-5 - - TGTGCCAGCAGTTATATTCAGGGGCGCAAAACTGAAGCTTTCTTT CASSYIQGRKTEAFF
TRBJ1-3 TRBV19 - - TGTGCCAGTAGTATACAGCGTGGAAACACCATATATTTT CASSIQRGNTIYF
TRBJ1-5 TRBV19 - - TGTGCCAGTAGGGGGGAACAGGGCGGCAATCAGCCCCAGCATTTT CASRGEQGGNQPQHF
TRBJ2-5 TRBV27 - TRBD2 TGTGCCAGCACTAGGTTCGCTAGCGGGGACGTCCAAGAGACCCAGTACTTC CASTRFASGDVQETQYF
TRBJ2-2 TRBV5-1 - TRBD1 TGCGCCAGCAGCGCTACAGGGGGGAACACCGGGGAGCTGTTTTTT CASSATGGNTGELFF
TRBJ1-1 TRBV7-2 - - TGTGCCAGCAGCTTAGACATAAGGAACACTGAAGCTTTCTTT CASSLDIRNTEAFF
TRBJ2-5 TRBV25-1 - - TGTGCCAGCAGTAACCCACCCTCAGGGAAGTACCAAGAGACCCAGTACTTC CASSNPPSGKYQETQYF
TRBJ1-2 TRBV27 - TRBD1 TGTGCCAGCAGCCCGGACAGGACCACTCGGGGCTACACCTTC CASSPDRTTRGYTF
TRBJ1-2 TRBV5-1 - TRBD1 TGCGCCAGCATCCAAGGTCAAAACCGAGGGGGCGCGGAAGGCTACACCTTC CASIQGQNRGGAEGYTF
TRBJ2-3 TRBV2 few - TGTGCCAGCAGATACTCCCACGATACGCAGTATTTT CASRYSHDTQYF
TRBJ1-4 TRBV15 - - TGTGCCACCACGTATGGCGGAAGCCGCTCAACTAATGAAAAACTGTTTTTT CATTYGGSRSTNEKLFF
TRBJ2-2 TRBV29-1 - TRBD1 TGCAGCGTTGAATTAGGGGGCAGGTACACCGGGGAGCTGTTTTTT CSVELGGRYTGELFF
TRBJ1-3 TRBV3-1/TRBV3-2 - - TGTGCCAGCAGCTCCTGGACATCTACTGGAAACACCATATATTTT CASSSWTSTGNTIYF
TRBJ1-1 TRBV7-9 - TRBD1 TGTGCCAGCAGGTTCGGACAGGGGAACACTGAAGCTTTCTTT CASRFGQGNTEAFF